These 13 T cell receptor beta chains originate from one sample sequenced in a study of shared clonotypes between healthy human individuals. Some clones are missing from TCRdb's copy, which holds only in-frame ones; the method was immunoSEQ multiplex PCR. The data contain under 2.5 million clones, about 90% of them singletons. Sequenced input: naive CD4+ T cells from PBMCs. Subset of the sample: CD45RA+ positively selected. The receptors were sampled from a man aged 18 to 30 in good health. Some clones in this sample may be carry-over from other donors' samples.

This rearrangement joins TRBV11-3 to TRBJ2-2; unclear D gene. The germline V gene has CDR1 SGHNT and CDR2 YENEEA. The CDR3 consists of 15 residues. Trimming cost V 5 bases and J 1 base, with 11 bases left between them. This CDR3 reads CASSQLALNTGELFF. DNA for the CDR3: TGTGCCAGCAGCCAGTTAGCTCTGAACACCGGGGAGCTGTTTTTT.

Remarks on this clone: The sample has other DNA sequences that encode this CDR3 too. V usage is TRBV5-1 and J usage is TRBJ2-7; 10 positions agree with TRBD2. Germline CDR1 and CDR2: SGHRS and YFSETQ. V was pared by 0 bases and J by 2 bases, with 2 bases of the junction left unmatched. The CDR3 is 15 residues long. CDR3 coding DNA: TGCGCCAGCAGCTTGGGACTAGCGGGCACCTACGAGCAGTACTTC. It translates to CASSLGLAGTYEQYF.

This chain connects TRBV25-1 to TRBJ2-3; the match to TRBD1 covers 9 bases. The V and J ends lost 11 bases and 3 bases, in that order; junction bases with no gene match: 6. The germline V gene encodes CDR1 MGHDK and CDR2 SYGVNS. This CDR3 comprises 13 residues. CDR3 in DNA: TGTGCCTCACAGGGGGCATCGACAGATACGCAGTATTTT. Translating it yields CASQGASTDTQYF.

Written as DNA, the CDR3 is TGCGCCAGCAGCTACGCTTTTAATGAAAAACTGTTTTTT. Translating it yields CASSYAFNEKLFF. This chain uses TRBV5-1 with TRBJ1-4, with unresolved D. The CDR3 has 13 residues. Germline-derived CDR1 and CDR2 are SGHRS and YFSETQ. V dropped 3 bases and J dropped 4 bases, with 7 bases sitting between them.

This clone was detected once. The rearrangement joins TRBV5-4 to TRBJ1-4; TRBD1 is a possible D gene (5 bases). The V and J ends lost 0 bases and 5 bases respectively, with 11 bases between them. CDR3 length: 15 residues. Germline values: CDR1 SGHNT, CDR2 YYREEE (reference sequence). The CDR3 spells CASSLASGINEKLFF. In DNA, the CDR3 is TGTGCCAGCAGCTTGGCCTCAGGGATCAATGAAAAACTGTTTTTT.

V gene TRBV10-3 combines with J gene TRBJ1-3, with D unclear. The CDR3 has 15 amino acids. Trimming took 0 bases from V and 4 from J, leaving 10 bases between them. From germline, CDR1 is ENHRY and CDR2 SYGVKD. The CDR3 nucleotides read TGTGCCATCAGTGAGTCGGAGGGAAGGGGAAACACCATATATTTT. As protein: CAISESEGRGNTIYF.

The sample holds a few counts of this clone. This chain links TRBV7-9 with TRBJ1-1; D unresolved. Trimming shortened V by 3 bases and J by 6 bases, and 8 bases separated the two germline ends. Germline V gene lookup returns CDR1 SEHNR and CDR2 FQNEAQ (reference sequence). This CDR3 has 12 amino acids. CDR3 coding DNA: TGTGCCAGCAGCTTCATGAGCGCTGAAGCTTTCTTT. Translated: CASSFMSAEAFF.

The chain has TRBV27 and TRBJ1-2, with 8 bases identical to TRBD1. Germline V gene lookup returns CDR1 MNHEY and CDR2 SMNVEV (reference sequence). The CDR3 covers 16 residues. V shed 5 bases, J shed 4 bases, and the junction held 12 bases outside the gene matches. In DNA form, the CDR3 reads TGTGCCAGCAGTCCAACCTCGACAGGGGTGAGCTATGGCTACACCTTC. This gives the protein CASSPTSTGVSYGYTF.

The V and J genes are TRBV19 and TRBJ2-1, with D maybe TRBD2 (5 bases). This CDR3 is 15 amino acids long. The germline V and J ends were trimmed by 2 bases and 1 base, with 9 bases remaining between them. Germline CDR1 LNHDA, CDR2 SQIVND (reference sequence). Here the CDR3 DNA reads TGTGCCAGTAGTATATCGGGATGGTCCTACAATGAGCAGTTCTTC. Amino acids: CASSISGWSYNEQFF.

The V call is TRBV19, the J call TRBJ2-5; 8 bases match TRBD1. Germline V gives CDR1 LNHDA, CDR2 SQIVND (reference sequence). The CDR3 loop spans 14 amino acids. V shed 9 bases, J shed 4 bases, and the junction held 10 bases outside the gene matches. The CDR3 loop reads CASGKTGVGETQYF. The CDR3 bases are TGTGCCAGCGGTAAGACAGGGGTAGGAGAGACCCAGTACTTC.

The rearrangement uses TRBV5-5 and TRBJ1-5; D might be TRBD1 (5 bases). CDR3 length: 14 residues. V dropped 2 bases and J dropped 6 bases, with 12 bases sitting between them. CDR1 is SGHKS, CDR2 YYEKEE, per germline (reference sequence). The DNA of the CDR3 is TGTGCCAGCAGCTTTGGGGCAGACCCTCAGCCCCAGCATTTT. Its translation: CASSFGADPQPQHF. Using reference TRBV5-5 and TRBJ1-5 for the parts outside the CDR3, the full variable domain is DAGVTQSPTHLIKTRGQQVTLRCSPISGHKSVSWYQQVLGQGPQFIFQYYEKEERGRGNFPDRFSARQFPNYSSELNVNALLLGDSALYLCASSFGADPQPQHFGDGTRLSIL.

The chain recombines TRBV28 with TRBJ1-2; weak D call: TRBD1 (5 bases). This CDR3 has 13 amino acids. Germline values: CDR1 MDHEN, CDR2 SYDVKM. V lost 7 bases and J lost 4, with 13 bases in between. Here the CDR3 DNA reads TGTGCCAGCACCCTGCCGGGGGTCTATGGCTACACCTTC. The encoded protein is CASTLPGVYGYTF.

J is TRBJ2-4 and V is TRBV6-5; D possibly corresponds to TRBD2 (7 bases). The length of the CDR3 is 15 residues. The germline CDR1 and CDR2 sequences are MNHEY and SVGAGI. V lost 5 bases and J 6 bases, leaving 17 bases between the germline ends. CDR3 coding DNA: TGTGCCAGCAGTACCGCGCGGGGGCGCGGAAACATTCAGTACTTC. Translation gives CASSTARGRGNIQYF.